The clone carrying this TCR beta chain was seen a handful of times. No antigen is known for it. The data were obtained in a study of T cells in Graves' hyperthyroidism and ophthalmopathy. J gave up 6 bases and V 3 bases, and 10 bases lay outside the gene matches. Looked up from germline, CDR1 is KGHDR and CDR2 is SFDVKD. The CDR3 covers 16 residues. General observations from the study: Ophthalmopathy could be told apart from stable hyperthyroidism with a 13 V-J model. Most thyroid clonotypes expanded above 0.001 were also detected in blood.

The CDR3 regions of TCR beta were amplified from RNA transcripts. HTBI primers were used for first-round RT-PCR of the TCR CDR3. TCRdb re-derived calls from the multiplex PCR reads in MiXCR, one entry per CDR3 protein. The data show more than 300,000 distinct CDR3 sequences, roughly 20% seen once. This chain connects TRBV24-1 to TRBJ1-2, with TRBD1 matching 9 bases. Sequenced sample: blood. This sequence originates from a man aged 18 to 29 with Graves' ophthalmopathy. CDR3 sequence (DNA): TGTGCCACCAGTGATGGCCCGGGACAGGGAGCTGATGGCTACACCTTC. Translated: CATSDGPGQGADGYTF.